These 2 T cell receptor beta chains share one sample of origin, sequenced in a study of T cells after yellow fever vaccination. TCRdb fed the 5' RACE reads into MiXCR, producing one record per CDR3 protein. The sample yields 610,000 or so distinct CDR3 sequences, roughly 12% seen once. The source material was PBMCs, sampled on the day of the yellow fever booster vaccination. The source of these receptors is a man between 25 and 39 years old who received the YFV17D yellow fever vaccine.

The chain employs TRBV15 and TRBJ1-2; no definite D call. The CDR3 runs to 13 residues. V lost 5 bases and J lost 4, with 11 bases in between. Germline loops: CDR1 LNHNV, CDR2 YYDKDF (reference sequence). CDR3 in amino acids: CATSPPGTYGYTF. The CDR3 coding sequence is TGTGCCACCAGCCCCCCGGGTACCTATGGCTACACCTTC.

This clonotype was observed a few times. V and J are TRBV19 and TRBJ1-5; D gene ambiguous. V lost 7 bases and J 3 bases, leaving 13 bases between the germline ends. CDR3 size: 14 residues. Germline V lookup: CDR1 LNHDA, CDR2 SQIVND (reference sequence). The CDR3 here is CASMDLRVNQPQHF. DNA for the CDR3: TGTGCCAGTATGGACTTGCGGGTCAATCAGCCCCAGCATTTT.